These T cell receptor beta chains were read from a single sample in a study of blood T cell repertoires in COVID-19. Generated by immunoSEQ multiplex PCR, the TCRdb table keeps only in-frame clones and is missing some. The profile shows 250,000 to 350,000 clones, 88% of them singletons. Sequencing was performed on PBMCs or T cells enriched from blood (not recorded which). All receptors derive from a young woman who had recovered from COVID-19. Each CDR3 is given with its conserved first and last residue. The D gene is left open where the match is weak. Where a row states a size, it is once, few, many or the class of an expanded clone; other rows omit it.

v_gene: TRBV28
d_gene: NA
j_gene: TRBJ1-2
abundance: NA
CDR3aa: CASSPTVLPFYGYTF
CDR3nt: TGTGCCAGCAGTCCGACAGTTCTCCCCTTCTATGGCTACACCTTC

v_gene: TRBV18
d_gene: TRBD1
j_gene: TRBJ1-5
abundance: NA
CDR3aa: CASSTQGDQPQHF
CDR3nt: TGTGCCAGCTCAACCCAGGGGGATCAGCCCCAGCATTTT

v_gene: TRBV28
d_gene: TRBD1
j_gene: TRBJ1-5
abundance: few
CDR3aa: CASSLMDRGRQPQHF
CDR3nt: TGTGCCAGCAGTTTAATGGACAGGGGAAGACAGCCCCAGCATTTT

v_gene: TRBV18
d_gene: TRBD1
j_gene: TRBJ2-3
abundance: NA
CDR3aa: CASSPLSIGTGFSDTQYF
CDR3nt: TGTGCCAGCTCACCACTGTCGATCGGGACAGGGTTTTCTGATACGCAGTATTTT

v_gene: TRBV28
d_gene: NA
j_gene: TRBJ2-2
abundance: NA
CDR3aa: CASSLPVTGELFF
CDR3nt: TGTGCCAGCAGCCTACCCGTGACTGGGGAGCTGTTTTTT

v_gene: TRBV15
d_gene: TRBD1
j_gene: TRBJ2-5
abundance: NA
CDR3aa: CATSTGQGLTQYF
CDR3nt: TGTGCCACCAGCACCGGACAGGGTCTGACCCAGTACTTC

v_gene: TRBV7-2
d_gene: NA
j_gene: TRBJ2-2
abundance: NA
CDR3aa: CASSKGQNTGELFF
CDR3nt: TGTGCCAGCAGCAAGGGACAGAACACCGGGGAGCTGTTTTTT

v_gene: TRBV5-5
d_gene: NA
j_gene: TRBJ1-1
abundance: NA
CDR3aa: CASSLAVADYTEAFF
CDR3nt: TGTGCCAGCAGCTTGGCCGTCGCAGATTACACTGAAGCTTTCTTT

v_gene: TRBV24-1
d_gene: TRBD1
j_gene: TRBJ2-1
abundance: NA
CDR3aa: CATSDARQGAINEQFF
CDR3nt: TGTGCCACCAGTGATGCCAGACAGGGGGCCATTAATGAGCAGTTCTTC

v_gene: TRBV19
d_gene: TRBD1
j_gene: TRBJ1-1
abundance: NA
CDR3aa: CASSYQGANTEAFF
CDR3nt: TGTGCCAGTAGTTACCAGGGGGCTAACACTGAAGCTTTCTTT

v_gene: TRBV28
d_gene: TRBD2
j_gene: TRBJ2-2
abundance: NA
CDR3aa: CASSLMGLAPRGGELFF
CDR3nt: TGTGCCAGCTCTCTTATGGGACTAGCGCCTCGGGGGGGGGAGCTGTTTTTT

v_gene: TRBV11-3
d_gene: NA
j_gene: TRBJ1-3
abundance: NA
CDR3aa: CASSPGATSGNTIYF
CDR3nt: TGTGCCAGCAGCCCAGGGGCTACCTCTGGAAACACCATATATTTT

v_gene: TRBV4-1
d_gene: NA
j_gene: TRBJ1-1
abundance: once
CDR3aa: CASSQRSSQGGVGAFF
CDR3nt: TGCGCCAGCAGCCAACGTAGTTCCCAGGGCGGGGTGGGAGCTTTCTTT

v_gene: TRBV19
d_gene: TRBD1
j_gene: TRBJ2-7
abundance: NA
CDR3aa: CASRDDRGMREQYF
CDR3nt: TGTGCCAGCCGAGATGACAGGGGTATGCGCGAGCAGTACTTC

v_gene: TRBV25-1
d_gene: NA
j_gene: TRBJ1-4
abundance: NA
CDR3aa: CATQGPGGEKLFF
CDR3nt: TGTGCCACCCAGGGCCCCGGCGGTGAAAAACTGTTTTTT

v_gene: TRBV28
d_gene: TRBD1
j_gene: TRBJ1-1
abundance: NA
CDR3aa: CASSLLGGQGGTEAFF
CDR3nt: TGTGCCAGCAGTTTATTAGGGGGACAGGGAGGAACTGAAGCTTTCTTT

v_gene: TRBV11-3
d_gene: NA
j_gene: TRBJ1-6
abundance: NA
CDR3aa: CASSSNRWGSPLHF
CDR3nt: TGTGCCAGCAGCTCAAACAGGTGGGGTTCACCCCTCCACTTT

v_gene: TRBV2
d_gene: TRBD1
j_gene: TRBJ2-5
abundance: NA
CDR3aa: CASKLLTGGLETQYF
CDR3nt: TGTGCCAGCAAACTATTGACAGGGGGCTTGGAGACCCAGTACTTC

v_gene: TRBV3-1/TRBV3-2
d_gene: TRBD2
j_gene: TRBJ2-2
abundance: NA
CDR3aa: CASSQGTSGPRF
CDR3nt: TGTGCCAGCAGCCAAGGGACTAGCGGGCCTCGATTT

v_gene: TRBV2
d_gene: NA
j_gene: TRBJ1-4
abundance: NA
CDR3aa: CASSDATPLDREKLFF
CDR3nt: TGTGCCAGCAGTGACGCTACCCCGCTCGATCGTGAAAAACTGTTTTTT

v_gene: TRBV27
d_gene: TRBD1
j_gene: TRBJ2-7
abundance: NA
CDR3aa: CASTSTRTGPYEQYF
CDR3nt: TGTGCCAGCACCTCGACCCGGACAGGGCCCTACGAGCAGTACTTC

v_gene: TRBV7-9
d_gene: NA
j_gene: TRBJ2-3
abundance: NA
CDR3aa: CASSLVGGTDTQYF
CDR3nt: TGTGCCAGCAGCCTAGTAGGAGGCACAGATACGCAGTATTTT

v_gene: TRBV6-5
d_gene: TRBD1
j_gene: TRBJ2-7
abundance: NA
CDR3aa: CASSTLTGASYEQYF
CDR3nt: TGTGCCAGCAGTACTCTGACAGGGGCTTCCTACGAGCAGTACTTC

v_gene: TRBV19
d_gene: NA
j_gene: TRBJ2-3
abundance: NA
CDR3aa: CASSNKGGGADTQYF
CDR3nt: TGTGCCAGTAGCAACAAGGGAGGGGGGGCAGATACGCAGTATTTT

v_gene: TRBV6-1
d_gene: TRBD1
j_gene: TRBJ2-7
abundance: NA
CDR3aa: CASSGDRASSPYEQYF
CDR3nt: TGTGCCAGCAGTGGGGACAGGGCTTCTTCCCCCTACGAGCAGTACTTC

v_gene: TRBV7-2
d_gene: NA
j_gene: TRBJ2-3
abundance: NA
CDR3aa: CASSLALLEGDTQYF
CDR3nt: TGTGCCAGCAGCTTAGCGCTTTTAGAGGGTGATACGCAGTATTTT

v_gene: TRBV7-3
d_gene: TRBD2
j_gene: TRBJ2-1
abundance: once
CDR3aa: CASSLLRREGEQFF
CDR3nt: TGTGCCAGCAGCTTACTCCGGAGGGAGGGTGAGCAGTTCTTC

v_gene: TRBV4-3
d_gene: TRBD1
j_gene: TRBJ1-2
abundance: NA
CDR3aa: CASSQDTGGNYGYTF
CDR3nt: TGCGCCAGCAGCCAAGATACAGGGGGAAACTATGGCTACACCTTC

v_gene: TRBV2
d_gene: TRBD2
j_gene: TRBJ2-7
abundance: NA
CDR3aa: CASRGLAGVSMREQYF
CDR3nt: TGTGCCAGCAGGGGACTAGCGGGAGTCTCCATGAGGGAGCAGTACTTC

v_gene: TRBV11-2
d_gene: TRBD2
j_gene: TRBJ2-7
abundance: once
CDR3aa: CASSPGLAGAYEQYF
CDR3nt: TGTGCCAGCAGCCCGGGACTAGCGGGAGCCTACGAGCAGTACTTC

v_gene: TRBV5-6
d_gene: NA
j_gene: TRBJ1-2
abundance: NA
CDR3aa: CASRASTGNYGYTF
CDR3nt: TGTGCCAGCAGAGCCTCGACAGGAAACTATGGCTACACCTTC

v_gene: TRBV2
d_gene: TRBD2
j_gene: TRBJ2-7
abundance: NA
CDR3aa: CASSERGTRLAGNLYEQYF
CDR3nt: TGTGCCAGCAGTGAAAGGGGGACGCGACTAGCGGGGAATCTATACGAGCAGTACTTC

v_gene: TRBV5-8
d_gene: TRBD1
j_gene: TRBJ1-5
abundance: NA
CDR3aa: CASSAGQGLGSNQPQHF
CDR3nt: TGTGCCAGCAGCGCGGGACAGGGATTGGGAAGCAATCAGCCCCAGCATTTT

v_gene: TRBV5-6
d_gene: NA
j_gene: TRBJ1-1
abundance: NA
CDR3aa: CASSPGLGNTEAFF
CDR3nt: TGTGCCAGCAGCCCCGGGTTGGGGAACACTGAAGCTTTCTTT

v_gene: TRBV10-1
d_gene: NA
j_gene: TRBJ2-7
abundance: NA
CDR3aa: CASSELGDKQYF
CDR3nt: TGCGCCAGCAGTGAGTTGGGGGACAAGCAGTACTTC

v_gene: TRBV6-2/TRBV6-3
d_gene: NA
j_gene: TRBJ2-6
abundance: NA
CDR3aa: CASSLLGANVLTF
CDR3nt: TGTGCCAGCAGCCTACTGGGGGCCAACGTCCTGACTTTC

v_gene: TRBV5-6
d_gene: NA
j_gene: TRBJ2-2
abundance: NA
CDR3aa: CASSGLGGTGELFF
CDR3nt: TGTGCCAGTTCGGGCCTGGGGGGCACCGGGGAGCTGTTTTTT